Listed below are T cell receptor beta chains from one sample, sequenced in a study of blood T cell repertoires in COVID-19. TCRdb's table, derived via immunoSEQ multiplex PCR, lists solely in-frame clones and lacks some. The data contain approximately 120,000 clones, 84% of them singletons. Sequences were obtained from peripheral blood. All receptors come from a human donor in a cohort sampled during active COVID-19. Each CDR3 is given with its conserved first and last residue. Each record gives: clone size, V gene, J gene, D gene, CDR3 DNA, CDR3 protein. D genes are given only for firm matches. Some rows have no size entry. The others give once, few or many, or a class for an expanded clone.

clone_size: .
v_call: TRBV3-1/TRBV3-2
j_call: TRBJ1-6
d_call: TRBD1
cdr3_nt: TGTGCCAGCAGTCTAAGGACAGGGAGCTCCTATAATTCACCCCTCCACTTT
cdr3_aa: CASSLRTGSSYNSPLHF

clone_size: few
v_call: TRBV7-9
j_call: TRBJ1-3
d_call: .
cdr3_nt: TGTGCCAGCAGCCCAGTCTCCGGAAACACCATATATTTT
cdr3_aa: CASSPVSGNTIYF

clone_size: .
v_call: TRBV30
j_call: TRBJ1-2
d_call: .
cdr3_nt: TGTGCCTGGAGTAATACAGTGGCTAACTATGGCTACACCTTC
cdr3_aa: CAWSNTVANYGYTF

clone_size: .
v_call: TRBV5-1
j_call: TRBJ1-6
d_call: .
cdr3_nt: TGCGCCAGCAGCAACACAGGGATAAACTCCTATAATTCACCCCTCCACTTT
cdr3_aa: CASSNTGINSYNSPLHF

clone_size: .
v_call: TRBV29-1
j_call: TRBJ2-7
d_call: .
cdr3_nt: TGCAGCGTTGAGGGGCTAAGCTCCTACGAGCAGTACTTC
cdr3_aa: CSVEGLSSYEQYF

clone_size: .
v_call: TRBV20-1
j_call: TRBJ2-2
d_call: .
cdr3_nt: TGCAGTGCCAACAGGGTCGGGGAGCTGTTTTTT
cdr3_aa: CSANRVGELFF

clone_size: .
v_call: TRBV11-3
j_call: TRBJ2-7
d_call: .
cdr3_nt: TGTGCCAGCAGCTTAGGATCAGGGTACGAGCAGTACTTC
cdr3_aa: CASSLGSGYEQYF

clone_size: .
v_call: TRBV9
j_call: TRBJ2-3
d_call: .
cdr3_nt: TGTGCCAGCAGCCCTGGGGCCGCCCCGGATGGCACAGATACGCAGTATTTT
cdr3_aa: CASSPGAAPDGTDTQYF

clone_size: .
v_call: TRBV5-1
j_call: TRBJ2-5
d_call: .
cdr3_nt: TGCGCCAGCAGCGATCAGAGGGGGCAAGAGACCCAGTACTTC
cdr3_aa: CASSDQRGQETQYF

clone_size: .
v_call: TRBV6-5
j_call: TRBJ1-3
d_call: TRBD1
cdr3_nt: TGTGCCAGCGGGACAGATTTTGGGTCTGGAAACACCATATATTTT
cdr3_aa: CASGTDFGSGNTIYF

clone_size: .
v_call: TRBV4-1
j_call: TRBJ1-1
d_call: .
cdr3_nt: TGCGCCAGCAGCCCCTCCGGTGGGAACACTGAAGCTTTCTTT
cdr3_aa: CASSPSGGNTEAFF

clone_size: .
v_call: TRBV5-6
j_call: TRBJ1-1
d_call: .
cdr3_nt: TGTGCCAGCAGCCGGGTGAACACTGAAGCTTTCTTT
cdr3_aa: CASSRVNTEAFF

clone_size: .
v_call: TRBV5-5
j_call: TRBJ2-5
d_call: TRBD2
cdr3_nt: TGTGCCAGCAGCTTTTATAGCGGGGCACAACAGACCCAGTACTTC
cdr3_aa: CASSFYSGAQQTQYF

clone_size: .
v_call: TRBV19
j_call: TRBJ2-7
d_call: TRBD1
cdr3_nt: TGTGCCAGTAGTCCGGTGGGGGTGACAGGGTACTACGAGCAGTACTTC
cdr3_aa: CASSPVGVTGYYEQYF

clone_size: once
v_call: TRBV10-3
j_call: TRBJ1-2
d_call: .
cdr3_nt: TGTGCCATCAGTGAGTCGATAGGGGGTCTGGACTATGGCTACACCTTC
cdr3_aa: CAISESIGGLDYGYTF

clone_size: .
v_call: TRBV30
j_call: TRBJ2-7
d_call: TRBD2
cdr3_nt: TGTGCCTGGAGTGAGGCACTAGCGGGGACCTACGAGCAGTACTTC
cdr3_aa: CAWSEALAGTYEQYF

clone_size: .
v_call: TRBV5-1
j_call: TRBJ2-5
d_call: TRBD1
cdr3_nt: TGCGCCAGCAGCTTACAGGGGCGGGAGACCCAGTACTTC
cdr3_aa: CASSLQGRETQYF

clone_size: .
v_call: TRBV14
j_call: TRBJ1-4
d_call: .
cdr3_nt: TGTGCCAGCAGCCAAGAAAGGAGAGTTAACAGGGCTAATGAAAAACTGTTTTTT
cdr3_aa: CASSQERRVNRANEKLFF

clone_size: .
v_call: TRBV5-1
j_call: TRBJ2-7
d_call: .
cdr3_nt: TGCGCCAGCAGCCAAGGGGGGGGGTTCACCTACGAGCAGTACTTC
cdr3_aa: CASSQGGGFTYEQYF

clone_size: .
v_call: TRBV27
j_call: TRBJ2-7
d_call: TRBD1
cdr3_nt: TGTGCCAGCAGTTTCGGGACAGGGGACTACGAGCAGTACTTC
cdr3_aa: CASSFGTGDYEQYF

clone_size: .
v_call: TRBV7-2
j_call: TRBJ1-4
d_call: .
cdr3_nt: TGTGCCAGCAGCGACGCTACCAGGGTTAATAATGAAAAACTGTTTTTT
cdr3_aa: CASSDATRVNNEKLFF

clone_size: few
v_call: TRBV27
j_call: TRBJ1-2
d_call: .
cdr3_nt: TGTGCCAGCAGTTTACGGGGCTATGGCTACACCTTC
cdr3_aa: CASSLRGYGYTF

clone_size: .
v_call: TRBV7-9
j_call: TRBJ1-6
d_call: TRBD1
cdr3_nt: TGTGCCAGCAGCCCGGACAGGGGCAATTCACCCCTCCACTTT
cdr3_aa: CASSPDRGNSPLHF

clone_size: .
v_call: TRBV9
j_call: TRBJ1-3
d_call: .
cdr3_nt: TGTGCCAGCAGCCCTAGGGGAAACACCATATATTTT
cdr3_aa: CASSPRGNTIYF

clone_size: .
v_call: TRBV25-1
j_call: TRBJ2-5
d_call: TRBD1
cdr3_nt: TGTGCCAGCAGTAAGTTGCCAGGACAGGGGGGATCAGAGACCCAGTACTTC
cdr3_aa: CASSKLPGQGGSETQYF

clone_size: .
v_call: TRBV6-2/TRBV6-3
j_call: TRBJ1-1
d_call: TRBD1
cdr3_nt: TGTGCCAGCAGTTCTAGGACAGGGGGCATGAACACTGAAGCTTTCTTT
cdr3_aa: CASSSRTGGMNTEAFF

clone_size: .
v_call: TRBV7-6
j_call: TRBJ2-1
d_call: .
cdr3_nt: TGTGCCAGCAGCTTAGCTGGACAGGGAGGGTACAATGAGCAGTTCTTC
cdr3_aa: CASSLAGQGGYNEQFF

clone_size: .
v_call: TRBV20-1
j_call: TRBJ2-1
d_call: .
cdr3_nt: TGCAGTGCTAGTCGGGGGGCCGATCGCTACAATGAGCAGTTCTTC
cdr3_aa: CSASRGADRYNEQFF

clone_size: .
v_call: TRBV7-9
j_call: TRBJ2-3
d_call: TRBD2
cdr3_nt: TGTGCCAGCAGCTTTGGGCCTAGCGGGGCGGCAGATACGCAGTATTTT
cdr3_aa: CASSFGPSGAADTQYF

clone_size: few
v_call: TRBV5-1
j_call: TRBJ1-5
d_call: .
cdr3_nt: TGCGCCAGCAGCCCCGGGGGTTATAGCAATCAGCCCCAGCATTTT
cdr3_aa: CASSPGGYSNQPQHF

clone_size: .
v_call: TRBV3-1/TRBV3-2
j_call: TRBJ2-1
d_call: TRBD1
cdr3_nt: TGTGCCAGCAGCCGGGGTGGGACAGGGTACAATGAGCAGTTCTTC
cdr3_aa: CASSRGGTGYNEQFF

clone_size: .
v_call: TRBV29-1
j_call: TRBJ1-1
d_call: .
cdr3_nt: TGCAGCGCCTGTGCGGGGGGGGTGGGACTGGGTCAGAACACTGAAGCTTTCTTT
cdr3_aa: CSACAGGVGLGQNTEAFF

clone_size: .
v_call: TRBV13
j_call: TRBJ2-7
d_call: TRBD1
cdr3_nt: TGTGCCAGCAGTTGGGACAGGGGCTACGAGCAGTACTTC
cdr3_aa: CASSWDRGYEQYF

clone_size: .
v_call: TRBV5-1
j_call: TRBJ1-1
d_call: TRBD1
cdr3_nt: TGCGCCAGCAGCTCGGGACAGTCGAACACTGAAGCTTTCTTT
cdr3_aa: CASSSGQSNTEAFF

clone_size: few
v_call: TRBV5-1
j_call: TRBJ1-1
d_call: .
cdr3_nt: TGCGCCAGCAGCACTCAGGGTATAAGCGAAGCTTTCTTT
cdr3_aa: CASSTQGISEAFF

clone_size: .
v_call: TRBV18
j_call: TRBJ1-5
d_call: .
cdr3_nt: TGTGCCAGCTCACCCCTTCCCGTTTCAGGGTCTTGGCATCAGCCCCAGCATTTT
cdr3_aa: CASSPLPVSGSWHQPQHF

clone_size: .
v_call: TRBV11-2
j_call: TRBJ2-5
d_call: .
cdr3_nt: TGTGCCAGCAGCACTAGGGAAGAGACCCAGTACTTC
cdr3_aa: CASSTREETQYF

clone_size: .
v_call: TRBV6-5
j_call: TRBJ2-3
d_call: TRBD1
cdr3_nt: TGTGCCAGCAGTTACTCGGGGACAGGGAGTACGCAGTATTTT
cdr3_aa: CASSYSGTGSTQYF

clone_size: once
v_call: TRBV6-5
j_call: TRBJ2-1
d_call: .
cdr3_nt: TGTGCCAGCAGTTCCTCGGACAGCTACAATGAGCAGTTCTTC
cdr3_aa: CASSSSDSYNEQFF

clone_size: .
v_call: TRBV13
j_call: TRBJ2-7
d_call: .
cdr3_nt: TGTGCCAGCAGCGAGGGGGTTATAGACTACGAGCAGTACTTC
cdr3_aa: CASSEGVIDYEQYF

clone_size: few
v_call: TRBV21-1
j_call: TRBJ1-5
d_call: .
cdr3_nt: TGTGCCAGCATCGAGATGACAGGGGGCCGCCAGCCCCAGCATTTT
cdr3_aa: CASIEMTGGRQPQHF

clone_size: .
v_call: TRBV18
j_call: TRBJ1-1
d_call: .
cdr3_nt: TGTGCCAGCTCACCAAAGGTGGGACAAACATCCGAAGCTTTCTTT
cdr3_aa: CASSPKVGQTSEAFF

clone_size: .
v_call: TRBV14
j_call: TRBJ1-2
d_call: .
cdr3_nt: TGTGCCAGCAGCCAGAGGAGTGTTGGCTACACCTTC
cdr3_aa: CASSQRSVGYTF

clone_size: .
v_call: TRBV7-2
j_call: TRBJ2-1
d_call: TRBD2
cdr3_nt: TGTGCCAGCAGCTTAGAGGGGACTAGCAACAATGAGCAGTTCTTC
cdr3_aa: CASSLEGTSNNEQFF

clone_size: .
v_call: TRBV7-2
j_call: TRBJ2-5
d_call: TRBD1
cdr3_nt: TGTGCCAGCAGCCGTAGACAGGGAGCAGAGACCCAGTACTTC
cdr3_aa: CASSRRQGAETQYF

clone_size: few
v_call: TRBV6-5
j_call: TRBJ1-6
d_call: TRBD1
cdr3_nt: TGTGCCAGCCGACGGACAGGGACGGCCTCACCCCTCCACTTT
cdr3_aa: CASRRTGTASPLHF

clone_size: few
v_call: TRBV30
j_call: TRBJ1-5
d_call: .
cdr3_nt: TGTGCCTGGAGCCCCCGGAGCAATCAGCCCCAGCATTTT
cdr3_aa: CAWSPRSNQPQHF

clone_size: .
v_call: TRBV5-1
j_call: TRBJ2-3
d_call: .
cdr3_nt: TGCGCCAGCAGCTTATCGGGACTCATGATAGGAACAGATACGCAGTATTTT
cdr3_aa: CASSLSGLMIGTDTQYF

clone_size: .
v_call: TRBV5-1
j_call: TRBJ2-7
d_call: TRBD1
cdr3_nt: TGCGCCAGCAGCTTGAAACAGGGGGGTTTCGAGCAGTACTTC
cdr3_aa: CASSLKQGGFEQYF

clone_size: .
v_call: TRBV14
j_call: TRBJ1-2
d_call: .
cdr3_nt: TGTGCCAGCAGACCGCCGGCAGGAAAAGGCTACACCTTC
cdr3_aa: CASRPPAGKGYTF

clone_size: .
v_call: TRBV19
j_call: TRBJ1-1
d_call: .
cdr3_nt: TGTGCCAGTAGTATAGTGGGGCAGATGAACACTGAAGCTTTCTTT
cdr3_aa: CASSIVGQMNTEAFF

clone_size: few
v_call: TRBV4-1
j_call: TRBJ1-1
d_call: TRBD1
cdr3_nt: TGCGCCAGCAGCCATCCCGACAGGGACACTGAAGCTTTCTTT
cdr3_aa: CASSHPDRDTEAFF

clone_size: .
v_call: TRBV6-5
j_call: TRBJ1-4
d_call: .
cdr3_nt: TGTGCCAGCAAGTACACAACTAATGAAAAACTGTTTTTT
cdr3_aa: CASKYTTNEKLFF